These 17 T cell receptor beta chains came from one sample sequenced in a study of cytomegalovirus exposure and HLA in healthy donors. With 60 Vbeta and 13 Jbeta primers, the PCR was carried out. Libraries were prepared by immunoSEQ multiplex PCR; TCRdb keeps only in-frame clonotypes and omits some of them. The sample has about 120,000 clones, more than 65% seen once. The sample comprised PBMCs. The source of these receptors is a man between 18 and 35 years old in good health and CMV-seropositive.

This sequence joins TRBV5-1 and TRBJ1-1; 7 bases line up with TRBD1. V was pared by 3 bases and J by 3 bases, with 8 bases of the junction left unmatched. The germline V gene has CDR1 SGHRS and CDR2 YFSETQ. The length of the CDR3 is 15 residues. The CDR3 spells CASSSWTGRDTEAFF. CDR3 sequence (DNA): TGCGCCAGCAGCTCCTGGACAGGAAGGGACACTGAAGCTTTCTTT.

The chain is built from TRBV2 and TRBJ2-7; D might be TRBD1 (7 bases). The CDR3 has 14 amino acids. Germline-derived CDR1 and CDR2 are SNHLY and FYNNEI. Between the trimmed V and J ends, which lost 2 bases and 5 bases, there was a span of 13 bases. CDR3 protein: CASSEQGGGNEQYF. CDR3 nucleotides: TGTGCCAGCAGTGAACAGGGGGGCGGGAACGAGCAGTACTTC. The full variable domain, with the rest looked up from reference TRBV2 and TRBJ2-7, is EPEVTQTPSHQVTQMGQEVILRCVPISNHLYFYWYRQILGQKVEFLVSFYNNEISEKSEIFDDQFSVERPDGSNFTLKIRSTKLEDSAMYFCASSEQGGGNEQYFGPGTRLTVT.

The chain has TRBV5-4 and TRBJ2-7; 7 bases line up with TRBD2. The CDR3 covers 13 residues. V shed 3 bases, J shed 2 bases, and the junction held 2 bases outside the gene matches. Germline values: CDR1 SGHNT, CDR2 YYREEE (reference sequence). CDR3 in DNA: TGTGCCAGCAGCTGGGGGGGGACCTACGAGCAGTACTTC. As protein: CASSWGGTYEQYF.

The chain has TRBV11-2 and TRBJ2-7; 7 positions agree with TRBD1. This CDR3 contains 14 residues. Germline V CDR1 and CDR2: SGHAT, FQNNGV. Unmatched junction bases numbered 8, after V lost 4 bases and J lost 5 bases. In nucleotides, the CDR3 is TGTGCCAGCAGCTACGAGGGCAGGGGGAACGAGCAGTACTTC. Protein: CASSYEGRGNEQYF.

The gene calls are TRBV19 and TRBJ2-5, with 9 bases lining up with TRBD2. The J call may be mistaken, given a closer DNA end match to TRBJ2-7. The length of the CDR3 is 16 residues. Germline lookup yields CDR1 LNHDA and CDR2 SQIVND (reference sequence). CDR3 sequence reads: CASSIDHSGSSYEQYF. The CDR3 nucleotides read TGTGCCAGTAGTATAGATCATAGCGGGAGCTCCTACGAGCAGTACTTC.

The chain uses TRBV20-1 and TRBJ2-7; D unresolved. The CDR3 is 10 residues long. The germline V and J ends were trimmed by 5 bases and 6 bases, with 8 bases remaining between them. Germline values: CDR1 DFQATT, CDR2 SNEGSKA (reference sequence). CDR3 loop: CSAAGSEQYF. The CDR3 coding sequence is TGCAGTGCTGCAGGTAGCGAGCAGTACTTC.

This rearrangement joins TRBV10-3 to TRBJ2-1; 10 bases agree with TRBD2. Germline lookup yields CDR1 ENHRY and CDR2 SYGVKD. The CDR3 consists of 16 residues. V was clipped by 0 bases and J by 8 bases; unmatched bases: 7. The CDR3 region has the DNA TGTGCCATCAGTGAGTCGAGCAGCGGGAGGGTCGATGAGCAGTTCTTC. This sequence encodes CAISESSSGRVDEQFF.

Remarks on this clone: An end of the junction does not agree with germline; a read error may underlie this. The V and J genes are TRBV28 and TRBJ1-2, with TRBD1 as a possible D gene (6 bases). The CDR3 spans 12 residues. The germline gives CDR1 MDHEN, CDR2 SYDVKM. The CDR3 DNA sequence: TGTGCCAGCAGCCGGTTAGGGGGTGCAATGGTCTGG. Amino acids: CASSRLGGAMVW.

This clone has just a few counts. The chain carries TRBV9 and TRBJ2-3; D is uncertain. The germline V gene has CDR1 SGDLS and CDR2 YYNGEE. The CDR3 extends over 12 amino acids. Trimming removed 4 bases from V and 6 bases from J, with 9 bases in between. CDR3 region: CASSPQRDTQYF. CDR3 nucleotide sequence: TGTGCCAGCAGCCCTCAGAGGGATACGCAGTATTTT.

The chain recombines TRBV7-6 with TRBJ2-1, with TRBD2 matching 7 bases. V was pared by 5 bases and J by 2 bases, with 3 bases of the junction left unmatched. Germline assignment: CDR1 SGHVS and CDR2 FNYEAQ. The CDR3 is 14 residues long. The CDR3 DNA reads TGTGCCAGCAGCGCCGGGGGGACCTACAATGAGCAGTTCTTC. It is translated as CASSAGGTYNEQFF.

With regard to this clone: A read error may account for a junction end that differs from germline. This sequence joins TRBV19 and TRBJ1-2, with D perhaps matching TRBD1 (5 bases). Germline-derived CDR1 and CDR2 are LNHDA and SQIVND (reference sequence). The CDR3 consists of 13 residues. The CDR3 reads CASRFRAGYSYTF. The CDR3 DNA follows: TGTGCCAGTAGGTTCAGGGCAGGCTATAGCTACACCTTC.

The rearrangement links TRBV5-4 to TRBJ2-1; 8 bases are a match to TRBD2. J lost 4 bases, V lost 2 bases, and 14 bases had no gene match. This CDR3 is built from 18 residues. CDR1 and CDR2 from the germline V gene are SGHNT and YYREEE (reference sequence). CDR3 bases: TGTGCCAGCAGCTTAGGTCTAGCGGGCCCCACGGGTTACAATGAGCAGTTCTTC. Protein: CASSLGLAGPTGYNEQFF.

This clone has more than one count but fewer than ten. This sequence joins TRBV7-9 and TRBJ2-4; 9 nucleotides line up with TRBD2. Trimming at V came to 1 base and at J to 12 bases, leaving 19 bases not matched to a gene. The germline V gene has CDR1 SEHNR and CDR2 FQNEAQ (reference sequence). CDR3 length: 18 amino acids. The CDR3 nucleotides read TGTGCCAGCAGCTTAGGGGTGTTAGCGGGAGCGCTTGGCGACAGTCAGTACTTC. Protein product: CASSLGVLAGALGDSQYF. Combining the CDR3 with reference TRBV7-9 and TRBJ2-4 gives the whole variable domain DTGVSQNPRHKITKRGQNVTFRCDPISEHNRLYWYRQTLGQGPEFLTYFQNEAQLEKSRLLSDRFSAERPKGSFSTLEIQRTEQGDSAMYLCASSLGVLAGALGDSQYFGAGTRLSVL.

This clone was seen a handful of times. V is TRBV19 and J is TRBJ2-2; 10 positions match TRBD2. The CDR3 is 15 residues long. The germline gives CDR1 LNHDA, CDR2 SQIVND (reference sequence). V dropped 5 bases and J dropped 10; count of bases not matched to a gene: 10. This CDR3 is CASSARTSGQMELFF. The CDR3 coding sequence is TGTGCCAGTAGTGCCCGGACTAGCGGTCAAATGGAGCTGTTTTTT. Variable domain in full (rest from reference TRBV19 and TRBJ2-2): DGGITQSPKYLFRKEGQNVTLSCEQNLNHDAMYWYRQDPGQGLRLIYYSQIVNDFQKGDIAEGYSVSREKKESFPLTVTSAQKNPTAFYLCASSARTSGQMELFFGEGSRLTVL.

The CDR3 DNA sequence: TGTGCCAGCAGCCGGGGAGGGGACACCTACGAGCAGTACTTC. Amino acids: CASSRGGDTYEQYF. The rearrangement uses TRBV9 and TRBJ2-7; tentative D call: TRBD2 (7 bases). This CDR3 comprises 14 residues. The germline V and J ends were trimmed by 4 bases and 2 bases, with 13 bases remaining between them. The V gene's germline CDR1 is SGDLS and CDR2 YYNGEE.

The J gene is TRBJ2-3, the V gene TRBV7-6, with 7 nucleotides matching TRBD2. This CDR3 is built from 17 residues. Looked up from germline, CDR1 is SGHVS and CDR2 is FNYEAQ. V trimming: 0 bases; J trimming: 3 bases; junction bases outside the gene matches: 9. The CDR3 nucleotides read TGTGCCAGCAGCTTAGCCGGACTAGTCGGGAGTACAGATACGCAGTATTTT. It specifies CASSLAGLVGSTDTQYF. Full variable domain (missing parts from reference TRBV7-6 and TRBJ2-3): GAGVSQSPRYKVTKRGQDVALRCDPISGHVSLYWYRQALGQGPEFLTYFNYEAQQDKSGLPNDRFSAERPEGSISTLTIQRTEQRDSAMYRCASSLAGLVGSTDTQYFGPGTRLTVL.

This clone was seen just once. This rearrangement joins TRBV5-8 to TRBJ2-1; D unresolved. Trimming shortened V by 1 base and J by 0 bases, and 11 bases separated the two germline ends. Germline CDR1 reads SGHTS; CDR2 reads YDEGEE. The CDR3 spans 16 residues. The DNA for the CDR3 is TGTGCCAGCAGCTTGCCGGGTTTATACTCCTACAATGAGCAGTTCTTC. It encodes CASSLPGLYSYNEQFF.